What follows describes a single TCR beta chain. This sample is drawn from a study of T-cell reconstitution after alpha-beta-depleted transplantation in children. Unique molecular identifiers were incorporated into the prepared TCRbeta library. MiXCR was run by TCRdb on the PCR reads, yielding one entry per CDR3 protein. The profile shows around 500,000 distinct CDR3 sequences, roughly an eighth of them singletons. There are 14 residues in the CDR3. The V end lost 8 bases, the J end lost 5 bases, and 13 bases lay between the germline ends. This sequence originates from a human donor who donated a stem cell graft to a child with combined immunodeficiency. V gene TRBV12-3 or TRBV12-4 combines with J gene TRBJ1-6, with D hard to call. The sample consisted of PBMCs from the stem cell graft donor, taken from the stem cell graft. The CDR3 loop reads CASSRRIDNSPLHF. In DNA form, the CDR3 reads TGTGCCAGCTCGCGGCGAATTGATAATTCACCCCTCCACTTT.